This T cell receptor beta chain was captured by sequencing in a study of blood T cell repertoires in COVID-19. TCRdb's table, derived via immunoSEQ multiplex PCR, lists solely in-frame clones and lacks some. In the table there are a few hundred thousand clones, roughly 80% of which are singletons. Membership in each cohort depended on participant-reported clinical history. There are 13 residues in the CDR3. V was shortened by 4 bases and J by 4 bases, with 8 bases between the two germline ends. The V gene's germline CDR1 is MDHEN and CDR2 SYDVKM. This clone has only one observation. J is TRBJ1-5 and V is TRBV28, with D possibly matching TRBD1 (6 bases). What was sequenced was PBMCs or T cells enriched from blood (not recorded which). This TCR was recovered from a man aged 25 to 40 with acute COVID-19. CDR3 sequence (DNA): TGTGCCAGCAGTTGGGGACAAAATCAGCCCCAGCATTTT. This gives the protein CASSWGQNQPQHF. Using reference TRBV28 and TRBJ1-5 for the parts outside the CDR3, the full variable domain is DVKVTQSSRYLVKRTGEKVFLECVQDMDHENMFWYRQDPGLGLRLIYFSYDVKMKEKGDIPEGYSVSREKKERFSLILESASTNQTSMYLCASSWGQNQPQHFGDGTRLSIL.